The text below deals with one T cell receptor beta chain. Its antigen remains unknown. Produced via immunoSEQ multiplex PCR; TCRdb's table is partial and in-frame only. Of 950,000 to 1,300,000 clones listed, about 70% are singletons. The data are from a study of shared clonotypes between healthy human individuals. The wider study: A couple of women and a few men aged 18 to 49 served as donors.

General study points: A handful of donors shared about 4.8% of their naive CD4 clonotypes. Relative to their counterparts shared across all four donors, non-shared clonotypes exhibited diminished generation probabilities.

This TCR derives from a man aged 18 to 35 in good health. The specimen sequenced was memory CD4+ T cells sorted from blood. Specified subset: CD45RA-negative fraction.

CDR3 nucleotides: TGCGCCAGCAGTGAGTCGCCTATGAACACCGGGGAGCTGTTTTTT. The encoded protein is CASSESPMNTGELFF. The chain is built from TRBV10-1 and TRBJ2-2, with no clear D. The CDR3 extends over 15 amino acids. Germline CDR1 is WNHNN and CDR2 is SYGVQD (reference sequence). V lost 0 bases and J lost 1, with 6 bases in between.